The 16 T cell receptor beta chains reported below all come from one sample, sequenced in a study of blood T cells in healthy people across ages. PCR was performed a second time for about 6 to 12 cycles using a sample-barcoded 5' primer and a J-beta primer mix. TCRdb called the 5' RACE reads again in MiXCR, with one record for every CDR3 protein. The table lists about 830,000 distinct CDR3 sequences, approximately 67% of them singletons. Sequenced input: blood. All receptors derive from a man aged 25-40 years in good health.

This chain connects TRBV20-1 to TRBJ2-7; 15 nucleotides agree with TRBD2. The CDR3 spans 17 residues. V gave up 3 bases and J gave up 2 bases; unmatched junction bases: 8. The V gene's germline CDR1 is DFQATT and CDR2 SNEGSKA (reference sequence). The CDR3 DNA reads TGCAGTGCTAGGCCGGGACTAGCGGGGGGCGGGCCCTACGAGCAGTACTTC. It encodes CSARPGLAGGGPYEQYF.

The CDR3 region is CSVVSDYEQYF. The DNA of the CDR3 is TGCAGCGTTGTTAGCGACTACGAGCAGTACTTC. This chain connects TRBV29-1 to TRBJ2-7, with D possibly matching TRBD2 (5 bases). V was cut by 4 bases and J by 3 bases, with 7 bases left in between. CDR3 length: 11 amino acids. Germline V lookup: CDR1 SQVTM, CDR2 ANQGSEA.

The chain uses TRBV3-1 and TRBJ1-3; D gene ambiguous. Trimming removed 4 bases from V and 0 bases from J, with 7 bases in between. Germline V lookup: CDR1 LGHDT, CDR2 YNNKEL (reference sequence). The CDR3 length is 14 residues. The CDR3: CASSRASSGNTIYF. In nucleotides, the CDR3 is TGTGCCAGCAGCCGGGCCAGCTCTGGAAACACCATATATTTT.

This clonotype came up a few times. The chain links TRBV9 to TRBJ2-4; D not certain. The J call may not be correct, given that the DNA end is closer to TRBJ2-7. The CDR3 consists of 14 residues. CDR1 and CDR2 (germline): SGDLS, YYNGEE. The CDR3 DNA sequence: TGTGCCAGCAGCGTAGAGACGAATACCTACGAGCAGTACTTC. Translated: CASSVETNTYEQYF.

The V and J genes are TRBV6-1 and TRBJ2-1; the D is unclear. Germline V gene sequence: CDR1 MNHNS, CDR2 SASEGT. The CDR3 runs to 14 residues. Trimming cost V 5 bases and J 1 base, with 9 bases left between them. DNA for the CDR3: TGTGCCAGCAGTCCTATGTGGTCCTACAATGAGCAGTTCTTC. It codes for CASSPMWSYNEQFF.

The chain links TRBV29-1 to TRBJ1-2; no definite D call. Germline V gives CDR1 SQVTM, CDR2 ANQGSEA. Trimming removed 0 bases at V and 8 bases at J, with 7 bases between. The CDR3 spans 11 residues. The CDR3 DNA sequence: TGCAGCGTTGAAGAGCAGCGGGGCTACACCTTC. It is translated as CSVEEQRGYTF.

The chain couples TRBV6-2 or TRBV6-3 to TRBJ1-6; tentative D call: TRBD1 (6 bases). The V end was cut by 5 bases, the J end by 9 bases, with 11 bases between. Germline V lookup: CDR1 MNHEY, CDR2 SVGEGT. The CDR3 runs 13 residues. CDR3 bases: TGTGCCAGCAGTCGGACAGCAAGTTCACCCCTCCACTTT. This codes for CASSRTASSPLHF.

V gene TRBV12-3 or TRBV12-4 combines with J gene TRBJ2-7; D gene ambiguous. The CDR3 length is 13 residues. Trimming left V 1 base short and J 5 bases short, with 9 bases between. The CDR3 region has the DNA TGTGCCAGCAGTTTAGGACTTCGGGACGAGCAGTACTTC. It specifies CASSLGLRDEQYF.

V usage is TRBV12-3 or TRBV12-4 and J usage is TRBJ2-2; maybe TRBD2 (6 bases). V was shortened by 1 base and J by 7 bases, with 10 bases between the two germline ends. The CDR3 length is 14 residues. CDR3 region: CASSLELAGGELFF. The CDR3 region has the DNA TGTGCCAGCAGTTTAGAACTAGCTGGCGGGGAGCTGTTTTTT.

This chain uses TRBV9 with TRBJ1-2; maybe TRBD1 (5 bases). Germline V lookup: CDR1 SGDLS, CDR2 YYNGEE. V dropped 4 bases and J dropped 1 base, with 17 bases sitting between them. This CDR3 comprises 16 residues. DNA for the CDR3: TGTGCCAGCAGCCCGCCCCTCCGGGACTTTAACTATGGCTACACCTTC. Translated, it gives CASSPPLRDFNYGYTF.

The chain couples TRBV10-3 to TRBJ2-3; D might be TRBD2 (5 bases). CDR1 ENHRY and CDR2 SYGVKD come from the germline V gene. The CDR3 spans 15 residues. V was cut by 6 bases and J by 0 bases, with 13 bases left in between. The CDR3 nucleotides are TGTGCCATCAGCCGCACCGAGGGAAGCACAGATACGCAGTATTTT. This gives the protein CAISRTEGSTDTQYF.

The chain couples TRBV20-1 to TRBJ2-7; 9 nucleotides align to TRBD2. This CDR3 region has 14 residues. The germline V gene encodes CDR1 DFQATT and CDR2 SNEGSKA (reference sequence). The J segment lost 3 bases and the V segment lost 6 bases, leaving 9 bases of the junction unmatched. CDR3 sequence: CSAVTSGLFYEQYF. DNA for the CDR3: TGCAGTGCAGTAACTAGCGGGCTGTTCTACGAGCAGTACTTC.

This clonotype turned up a few times. The chain carries TRBV4-2 and TRBJ2-1, with TRBD2 identical over 9 bases. The junction had 9 bases not matched to a gene; V was cut back by 1 base and J by 5 bases. The CDR3 runs 17 residues. CDR1 and CDR2 (germline): LGHNA, YNFKEQ. Here the CDR3 DNA reads TGTGCCAGCAGCCAAGTTGTGCCTAGCGGGGTGAACAATGAGCAGTTCTTC. It codes for CASSQVVPSGVNNEQFF.

As regards this clonotype: A much larger clone is a single base away; this may be a read error. The chain is built from TRBV4-3 and TRBJ1-2; tentatively, D is TRBD1 (6 bases). The CDR3 consists of 13 residues. Between the trimmed V and J ends, which lost 0 bases and 6 bases, there was a span of 8 bases. Germline V lookup: CDR1 LGHNA, CDR2 YSLEER. The chain's CDR3 is CASSQDRGDGYTF. As DNA, the CDR3 is TGCGCCAGCAGCCAAGACAGGGGCGATGGCTACACCTTC.

This clonotype was observed a handful of times. V and J are TRBV7-9 and TRBJ2-1, with D uncertain. This CDR3 region has 11 residues. Germline CDR1 and CDR2: SEHNR and FQNEAQ (reference sequence). Trimming cost V 5 bases and J 8 bases, with 7 bases left between them. This chain's CDR3 is CASSPNHEQFF. CDR3 in DNA: TGTGCCAGCAGCCCAAACCATGAGCAGTTCTTC. Together with reference TRBV7-9 and TRBJ2-1, the CDR3 gives the full variable domain: DTGVSQNPRHKITKRGQNVTFRCDPISEHNRLYWYRQTLGQGPEFLTYFQNEAQLEKSRLLSDRFSAERPKGSFSTLEIQRTEQGDSAMYLCASSPNHEQFFGPGTRLTVL.

The chain has TRBV27 and TRBJ2-7; TRBD2 might be the D (5 bases). V dropped 5 bases and J dropped 3 bases, with 14 bases sitting between them. The V gene's germline CDR1 is MNHEY and CDR2 SMNVEV (reference sequence). This CDR3 contains 14 residues. The CDR3 loop reads CASSPRGLDYEQYF. CDR3 sequence (DNA): TGTGCCAGCAGTCCCCGCGGACTTGACTACGAGCAGTACTTC.